The 17 T cell receptor beta chains presented below share a single source sample, sequenced in a study of beta chain features in type 1 diabetes. As every portion of the isolated RNA was reverse transcribed, the sequencing read expressed TCRB transcripts. The method was immunoSEQ multiplex PCR; TCRdb's version includes in-frame clones alone and lacks a portion of them. The repertoire holds around 300,000 clones, with about 8% as singletons. Material: central memory CD4+ T cells from blood. Every receptor here comes from a woman aged 18-29 years in good health.

The chain uses TRBV23-1 and TRBJ1-2, with a tentative D call TRBD1 (5 bases). TRBV23-1 is labeled an ORF, and its function is uncertain. V was cut by 2 bases and J by 1 base, with 20 bases left in between. The CDR3 has 18 amino acids. CDR3 residues: CASSQPEEADTSNYGYTF. The DNA of the CDR3 is TGCGCCAGCAGTCAACCCGAAGAGGCGGACACCAGTAACTATGGCTACACCTTC.

The rearrangement links TRBV28 to TRBJ1-6; 7 bases line up with TRBD1. Germline V gene lookup returns CDR1 MDHEN and CDR2 SYDVKM. The V gene end was trimmed by 5 bases and the J gene end by 7 bases; junction bases not matched to a gene: 5. The CDR3 has 14 residues. This chain's CDR3 is CASSIQGRNSPLHF. As DNA, the CDR3 is TGTGCCAGCAGTATACAGGGGAGGAATTCACCCCTCCACTTT.

This rearrangement joins TRBV2 to TRBJ1-5, with TRBD1 as a possible D gene (5 bases). V was pared by 7 bases and J by 2 bases, with 15 bases between. Per the germline V gene, CDR1 is SNHLY and CDR2 is FYNNEI. The CDR3 runs to 15 residues. The CDR3 reads CASKGENIGNQPQHF. The CDR3 nucleotides read TGTGCCAGCAAAGGGGAGAATATTGGCAATCAGCCCCAGCATTTT.

This clone was seen a few times. The chain recombines TRBV2 with TRBJ1-1; D not resolved. The V gene's germline CDR1 is SNHLY and CDR2 FYNNEI. V was shortened by 2 bases and J by 1 base, with 11 bases between the two germline ends. The CDR3 loop spans 15 amino acids. The CDR3 loop reads CASSEQVLGNTEAFF. In nucleotides, the CDR3 is TGTGCCAGCAGTGAACAGGTACTAGGGAACACTGAAGCTTTCTTT.

This clone turned up a few times. J is TRBJ1-3 and V is TRBV7-2; D is unclear. Germline V gene sequence: CDR1 SGHTA, CDR2 FQGNSA. V lost 0 bases, J lost 3 bases, and 12 bases lay in between. CDR3 length equals 16 residues. CDR3 residues: CASSLAGFEYGNTIYF. CDR3 bases: TGTGCCAGCAGCTTAGCGGGTTTCGAATATGGAAACACCATATATTTT. The whole variable domain, remainder taken from reference TRBV7-2 and TRBJ1-3, is GAGVSQSPSNKVTEKGKDVELRCDPISGHTALYWYRQSLGQGLEFLIYFQGNSAPDKSGLPSDRFSAERTGGSVSTLTIQRTQQEDSAVYLCASSLAGFEYGNTIYFGEGSWLTVV.

This clone was seen only a few times. The chain recombines TRBV7-3 with TRBJ2-1, with D hard to call. Germline V gene lookup returns CDR1 SGHTA and CDR2 FQGTGA. The length of the CDR3 is 13 residues. V lost 0 bases to trimming and J lost 10 bases, with 10 bases between them. The CDR3 is CASSLTDFREQFF. The DNA for the CDR3 is TGTGCCAGCAGCTTAACAGATTTCCGAGAGCAGTTCTTC.

This chain connects TRBV7-6 to TRBJ1-6, with 7 positions matching TRBD1. CDR3 size: 14 residues. J gave up 7 bases and V 6 bases, and 6 bases lay outside the gene matches. Germline lookup yields CDR1 SGHVS and CDR2 FNYEAQ. CDR3 sequence: CASSSLTGNSPLHF. CDR3 nucleotides: TGTGCCAGCAGTTCACTGACAGGGAATTCACCCCTCCACTTT.

This clone has just a few counts. The rearrangement uses TRBV5-6 and TRBJ2-2; D ambiguous. The CDR3 runs to 12 residues. Trimming took 4 bases from V and 2 from J, leaving 3 bases between them. Germline CDR1 SGHDT, CDR2 YYEEEE. DNA of the CDR3: TGTGCCAGCAGCCGAAACACCGGGGAGCTGTTTTTT. It specifies CASSRNTGELFF.

The chain carries TRBV7-9 and TRBJ1-1; D remains ambiguous. The V gene's germline CDR1 is SEHNR and CDR2 FQNEAQ (reference sequence). The CDR3 spans 14 residues. The V gene lost 2 bases and the J gene lost 4 bases, with 11 bases spanning the gap. This CDR3 reads CASSLTGVSTEAFF. Here the CDR3 DNA reads TGTGCCAGCAGCTTAACCGGGGTAAGCACTGAAGCTTTCTTT.

This clone has at least ten counts. One end of the junction varies from germline; a read error may be responsible. V usage is TRBV14 and J usage is TRBJ2-1; maybe TRBD1 (5 bases). Per germline, CDR1 SGHDN and CDR2 FVKESK. The CDR3 spans 14 residues. The CDR3 bases are TGTGCCAGCAGTCAAGGACAAATGGGCAATGAGCAGTTCTTC. Translating gives CASSQGQMGNEQFF.

This clone was seen many times. The chain joins TRBV6-6 to TRBJ1-6; 8 nucleotides line up with TRBD1. The CDR3 sequence is 15 residues long. Trimming cost V 6 bases and J 10 bases; bases outside gene matches: 11. The germline V gene has CDR1 MNHNY and CDR2 SVGAGI (reference sequence). Written as DNA, the CDR3 is TGTGCCAGCAGGCCTCCGGGACAGGAAGAATCACCCCTCCACTTT. The encoded protein is CASRPPGQEESPLHF.

This clone was seen more than once but under ten times. The V and J genes are TRBV30 and TRBJ1-2; tentative D call: TRBD1 (6 bases). Looked up from germline, CDR1 is GTSNPN and CDR2 is SVGIG (reference sequence). V lost 0 bases, J lost 5 bases, and 16 bases lay in between. This CDR3 has 15 residues. The CDR3 loop reads CAWSVGSGRGYGYTF. CDR3 coding DNA: TGTGCCTGGAGTGTAGGGTCAGGGAGGGGGTATGGCTACACCTTC.

This clone was counted at least ten times. The chain combines TRBV14 with TRBJ1-1; D not resolved. Per germline, CDR1 SGHDN and CDR2 FVKESK. Deletions cut 1 base from V and 2 bases from J, with 11 bases between. The CDR3 runs to 15 residues. CDR3: CASSQAFGVNTEAFF. DNA of the CDR3: TGTGCCAGCAGCCAAGCTTTCGGGGTAAACACTGAAGCTTTCTTT.

The chain uses TRBV18 and TRBJ2-5; D gene unclear. V dropped 3 bases and J dropped 7 bases, with 21 bases sitting between them. CDR3 length: 16 residues. Germline V gene sequence: CDR1 KGHSH, CDR2 LQKENI. The CDR3, as DNA: TGTGCCAGCTCACCCCTGCCCGTGTCGTCCCCGAGGACCCAGTACTTC. Its protein product is CASSPLPVSSPRTQYF. The full variable domain, completed using reference TRBV18 and TRBJ2-5, is NAGVMQNPRHLVRRRGQEARLRCSPMKGHSHVYWYRQLPEEGLKFMVYLQKENIIDESGMPKERFSAEFPKEGPSILRIQQVVRGDSAAYFCASSPLPVSSPRTQYFGPGTRLLVL.

This clone turned up a few times. The rearrangement links TRBV6-5 to TRBJ2-1; D perhaps matches TRBD2 (8 bases). The germline CDR1 and CDR2 sequences are MNHEY and SVGAGI. The CDR3 is 13 residues long. The ends were cut back, 7 bases at V and 14 bases at J, with 21 bases in the middle. The CDR3 coding sequence is TGTGCCAGCACCCGGGACAGTCGGGGGGGAGAGTTCTTC. Amino acid sequence: CASTRDSRGGEFF.

This clone was counted only a few times. V usage is TRBV11-2 and J usage is TRBJ1-1; a possible D gene is TRBD1 (6 bases). The V end lost 3 bases, the J end lost 0 bases, and 17 bases lay between the germline ends. Germline V lookup: CDR1 SGHAT, CDR2 FQNNGV. The CDR3 loop spans 17 amino acids. CDR3 DNA: TGTGCCAGCAGCTTGAAGAACAGGGACTACATGAACACTGAAGCTTTCTTT. Translating gives CASSLKNRDYMNTEAFF.

At least ten counts were recorded for this clone. The chain is built from TRBV7-2 and TRBJ1-4; D perhaps matches TRBD1 (5 bases). Germline CDR1 reads SGHTA; CDR2 reads FQGNSA. The CDR3 contains 16 residues. With 3 bases removed from V and 3 bases from J, the gap between germline ends came to 14 bases. The CDR3 region has the DNA TGTGCCAGCAGCTTCCAATCAGGGTGGGCTAATGAAAAACTGTTTTTT. Amino acids: CASSFQSGWANEKLFF.